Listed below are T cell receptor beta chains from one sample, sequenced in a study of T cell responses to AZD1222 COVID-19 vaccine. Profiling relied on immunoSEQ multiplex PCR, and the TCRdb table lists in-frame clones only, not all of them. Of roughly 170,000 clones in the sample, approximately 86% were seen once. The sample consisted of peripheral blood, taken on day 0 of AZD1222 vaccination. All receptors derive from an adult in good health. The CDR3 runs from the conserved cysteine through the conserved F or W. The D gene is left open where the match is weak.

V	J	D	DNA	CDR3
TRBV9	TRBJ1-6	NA	TGTGCCAGCAGCGAGACAACCAACTCCTATAATTCACCCCTCCACTTT	CASSETTNSYNSPLHF
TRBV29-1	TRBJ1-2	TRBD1	TGCAGCGTGGCCAGTTCCGGGACAGGGGATGGCTACACCTTC	CSVASSGTGDGYTF
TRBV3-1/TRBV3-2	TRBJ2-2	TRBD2	TGTGCCAGCAGCCAGGGACTAGTCACCGGGGAGCTGTTTTTT	CASSQGLVTGELFF
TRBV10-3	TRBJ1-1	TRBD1	TGTGCCATCCGGGACAGGACCACTGAAGCTTTCTTT	CAIRDRTTEAFF
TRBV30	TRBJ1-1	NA	TGTGCCCTCACAGGGATGAACACTGAAGCTTTCTTT	CALTGMNTEAFF
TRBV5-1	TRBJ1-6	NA	TGCGCCAGCAGCTCGTCAGGGACCTCCTATAATTCACCCCTCCACTTT	CASSSSGTSYNSPLHF
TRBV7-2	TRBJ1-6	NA	TGTGCCAGCAGAGGGCAGGTTTCAAATTCACCCCTCCACTTT	CASRGQVSNSPLHF
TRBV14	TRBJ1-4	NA	TGTGCCAGCAGCCAAGGACCCGGCGCAAAACTGTTTTTT	CASSQGPGAKLFF
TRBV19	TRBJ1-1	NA	TGTGCCAGTAGTATAGCGGACCCTCGGGCCGCTTTCTTT	CASSIADPRAAFF
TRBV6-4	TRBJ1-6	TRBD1	TGTGCCAGCAGTGATTCTCCGGGACAGGGGAATTCACCCCTCCACTTT	CASSDSPGQGNSPLHF